This T cell receptor beta chain was retrieved from a study of T cell changes during pregnancy in multiple sclerosis. This CDR3 region has 12 residues. Germline CDR1 KGHSH, CDR2 LQKENI. V was cut by 3 bases and J by 8 bases, with 8 bases left in between. Sequencing used immunoSEQ multiplex PCR; TCRdb keeps in-frame clones, though not all of them. Of around 80,000 clones in the sample, approximately 93% are singletons; the top ten hold 0.8% to 1%. The chain is built from TRBV18 and TRBJ2-1; D remains ambiguous. This specimen was peripheral blood, taken in the second trimester of pregnancy. This TCR came from a female donor in good health, enrolled as a control in a pregnancy study. CDR3 DNA sequence: TGTGCCAGCTCACCCGTGGCGGATGAGCAGTTCTTC. Protein: CASSPVADEQFF.